This entry describes one T cell receptor beta chain. Its target is not known. This sample stems from a study of T cell responses to AZD1222 COVID-19 vaccine. Clones were read by immunoSEQ multiplex PCR, and TCRdb kept only the in-frame ones, dropping some. The sample lists 90,000 to 150,000 clones, 91% occurring once. Germline V gives CDR1 SGHDN, CDR2 FVKESK. There are 16 residues in the CDR3. The J segment lost 1 base and the V segment lost 1 base, leaving 6 bases of the junction unmatched. Points from the study as a whole: Repertoires were collected only later (after the peak T cell response had occurred).

V and J are TRBV14 and TRBJ2-7, with TRBD1 matching over 8 bases. The sequence came from an adult in good health. The sample in question was peripheral blood, obtained on day 0 of AZD1222 vaccination. Here the CDR3 DNA reads TGTGCCAGCAGCCAAGCGACAGGGGTCCGATCCTACGAGCAGTACTTC. Translation gives CASSQATGVRSYEQYF.